The present T cell receptor beta chain was sequenced within a study of blood T cell repertoires in COVID-19. At the level of the study: Researchers got acute and convalescent COVID-19 samples from the United States, Italy and Spain.

This CDR3 is 14 amino acids long. V was cut by 0 bases and J by 6 bases, with 9 bases left in between. Germline V gene lookup returns CDR1 SGHRS and CDR2 YFSETQ. This clone showed up just once. As originally analysed: The assay estimated nucleated cells by amplifying reference gene primers. Sequenced by immunoSEQ multiplex PCR; TCRdb stores in-frame clones only, minus some. Clone size and V and J calls were adopted from that table, with D and trimming inferred from the DNA. The top ten hold roughly 12% of the sample, which has 64,000 or so clones, approximately 78% seen once. The sample comprised peripheral blood. The TCR comes from a human donor in a cohort sampled during active COVID-19. The V gene is TRBV5-1, the J gene TRBJ2-2; D is unresolved. CDR3 in DNA: TGCGCCAGCAGCTTGGAACCCAGTCCCGGGGAGCTGTTTTTT. It yields the protein CASSLEPSPGELFF.